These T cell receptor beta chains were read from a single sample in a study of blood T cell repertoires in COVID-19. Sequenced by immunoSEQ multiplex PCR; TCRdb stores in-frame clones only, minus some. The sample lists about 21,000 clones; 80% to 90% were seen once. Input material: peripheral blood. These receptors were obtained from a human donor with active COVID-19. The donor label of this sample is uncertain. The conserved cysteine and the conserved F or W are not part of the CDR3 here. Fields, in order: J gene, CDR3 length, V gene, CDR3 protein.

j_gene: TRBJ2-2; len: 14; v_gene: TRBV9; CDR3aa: ASSPSGLAGTGELF
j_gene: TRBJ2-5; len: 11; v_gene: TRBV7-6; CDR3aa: ASSSGLEETQY
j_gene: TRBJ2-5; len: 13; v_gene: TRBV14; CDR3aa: ASSQGLDVKETQY
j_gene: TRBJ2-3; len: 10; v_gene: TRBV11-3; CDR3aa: ASSLGGGPQY
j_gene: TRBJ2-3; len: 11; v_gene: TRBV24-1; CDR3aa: ATSEAGADTQY
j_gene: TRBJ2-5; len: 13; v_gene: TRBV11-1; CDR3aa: ASSFSGRAGETQY
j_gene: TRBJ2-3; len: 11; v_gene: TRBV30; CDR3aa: AWASGGSDTQY
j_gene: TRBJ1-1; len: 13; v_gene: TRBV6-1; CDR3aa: ASSEGGTGNTEAF
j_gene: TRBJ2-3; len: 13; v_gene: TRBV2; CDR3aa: ASSATSGFTDTQY
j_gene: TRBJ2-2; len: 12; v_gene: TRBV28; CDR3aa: ASRLGGGTGELF
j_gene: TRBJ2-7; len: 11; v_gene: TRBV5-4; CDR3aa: ASSQGSVYEQY
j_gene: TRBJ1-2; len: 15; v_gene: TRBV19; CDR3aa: ASSYGTGPPANYGYT
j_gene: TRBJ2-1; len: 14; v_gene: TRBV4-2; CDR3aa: ASSQEKSGGGDEQF
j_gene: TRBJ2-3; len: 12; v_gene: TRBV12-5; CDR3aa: ASGPGQSTDTQY
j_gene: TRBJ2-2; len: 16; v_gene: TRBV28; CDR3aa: ASSSRVGAGAFTGELF
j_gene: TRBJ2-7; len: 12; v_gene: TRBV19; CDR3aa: ASSGLAGPYEQY
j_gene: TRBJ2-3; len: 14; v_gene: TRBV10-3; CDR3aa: AISIYSGISTDTQY
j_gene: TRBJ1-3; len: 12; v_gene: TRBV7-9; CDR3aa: ASSLSQGGNTIY
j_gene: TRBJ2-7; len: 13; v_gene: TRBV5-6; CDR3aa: ASSWSTGRNYEQY
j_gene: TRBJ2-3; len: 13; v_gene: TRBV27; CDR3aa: ASSTLAGEGDTQY
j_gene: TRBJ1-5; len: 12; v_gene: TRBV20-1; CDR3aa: SASPRGQNQPQH
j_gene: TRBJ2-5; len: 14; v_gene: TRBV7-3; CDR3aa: ASSLGGTGPSETQY
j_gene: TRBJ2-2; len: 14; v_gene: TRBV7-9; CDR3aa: ASSPLGQLNTGELF
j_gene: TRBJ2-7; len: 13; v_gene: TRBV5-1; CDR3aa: ASSPLAGRSYEQY